The 22 T cell receptor beta chains below were found in one sample sequenced in a study of blood T cell repertoires in COVID-19. Clones were sequenced by immunoSEQ multiplex PCR, and TCRdb holds only the in-frame ones, with some missing. The sample holds some 270,000 clones, 86% seen once. The sample was peripheral blood. Every receptor here comes from a man aged 35-49 years with active or convalescent COVID-19.

The rearrangement uses TRBV3-1 (or the pseudogene TRBV3-2) and TRBJ2-3; 10 bases map to TRBD2. Germline CDR1 is LGHDT and CDR2 is YNNKEL (reference sequence). The J segment lost 3 bases and the V segment lost 5 bases, leaving 5 bases of the junction unmatched. This CDR3 has 15 residues. CDR3 DNA sequence: TGTGCCAGCAGCTACATAGCGGGGGGAACAGATACGCAGTATTTT. Translated: CASSYIAGGTDTQYF.

The sample holds a few counts of this clone. The chain has TRBV7-2 and TRBJ1-5, with D maybe TRBD1 (5 bases). The CDR3 sequence is 16 residues long. Trimming removed 4 bases at V and 6 bases at J, with 19 bases between. Germline V gene sequence: CDR1 SGHTA, CDR2 FQGNSA. The CDR3 DNA is TGTGCCAGCAGCTCAGGACAAGCAGCACTTGGTCAGCCCCAGCATTTT. Its protein product is CASSSGQAALGQPQHF.

This clone was seen ten or more times. The chain is built from TRBV6-1 and TRBJ1-2; the match to TRBD1 covers 7 bases. The CDR3 contains 17 residues. The trim removed 2 bases at V and 1 base at J, leaving 10 bases unmatched. Per germline, CDR1 MNHNS and CDR2 SASEGT. This chain's CDR3 is CASSEQATGRYNYGYTF. DNA of the CDR3: TGTGCCAGCAGTGAACAGGCGACAGGGCGATATAACTATGGCTACACCTTC.

The V gene is TRBV5-1, the J gene TRBJ2-1; 8 bases align to TRBD1. Germline V lookup: CDR1 SGHRS, CDR2 YFSETQ. V was pared by 4 bases and J by 10 bases, with 10 bases of the junction left unmatched. The CDR3 contains 14 residues. CDR3 DNA: TGCGCCAGCAGCCCTGGACAGGGAAGTGGCGAGCAGTTCTTC. Its translation is CASSPGQGSGEQFF.

The chain recombines TRBV6-1 with TRBJ2-7; tentatively, D is TRBD2 (5 bases). The CDR3 has 16 amino acids. The V gene's germline CDR1 is MNHNS and CDR2 SASEGT. Trimming shortened V by 3 bases and J by 3 bases, and 18 bases separated the two germline ends. The CDR3 DNA reads TGTGCCAGCAGTGAGGAACCGGGATATTATGGCTACGAGCAGTACTTC. Translated, it gives CASSEEPGYYGYEQYF.

This clone has a single count. This rearrangement joins TRBV5-1 to TRBJ2-3; 7 positions match TRBD2. The CDR3 totals 14 residues. Germline loops: CDR1 SGHRS, CDR2 YFSETQ. V was pared by 4 bases and J by 5 bases, with 7 bases of the junction left unmatched. The CDR3 DNA follows: TGCGCCAGCAGCCCCGGGGGGATCGGAGATACGCAGTATTTT. Its protein product is CASSPGGIGDTQYF.

V usage is TRBV9 and J usage is TRBJ1-4; 10 positions match TRBD1. V shed 5 bases and J 0 bases; nucleotides not matched to a gene: 7. This CDR3 spans 17 amino acids. From germline, CDR1 is SGDLS and CDR2 YYNGEE. CDR3 nucleotides: TGTGCCAGCAGTGGGGACAGGGGCTATACAACTAATGAAAAACTGTTTTTT. This gives the protein CASSGDRGYTTNEKLFF.

This clone was seen many times. The chain couples TRBV6-4 to TRBJ1-6; tentatively, D is TRBD1 (5 bases). Germline V gene data show CDR1 as MRHNA and CDR2 as SNTAGT. The ends were cut back, 6 bases at V and 9 bases at J, with 18 bases in the middle. The CDR3 covers 15 residues. The CDR3 coding sequence is TGTGCCAGCAGCGTCGGGGCGGGAACCGGTTCACCCCTCCACTTT. Protein: CASSVGAGTGSPLHF.

The chain joins TRBV24-1 to TRBJ2-3; TRBD2 aligns across 11 bases. The CDR3 extends over 16 amino acids. V was clipped by 4 bases and J by 3 bases; unmatched bases: 5. Germline V gives CDR1 KGHDR, CDR2 SFDVKD. The CDR3 coding sequence is TGTGCCACCAGTGAGTCTAGCGGGGGGCGGACAGATACGCAGTATTTT. This encodes CATSESSGGRTDTQYF.

The chain recombines TRBV11-3 with TRBJ1-2, with 8 bases lining up with TRBD1. J lost 4 bases, V lost 5 bases, and 9 bases had no gene match. This CDR3 comprises 15 residues. Germline-derived CDR1 and CDR2 are SGHNT and YENEEA. The CDR3 nucleotides read TGTGCCAGCAGCCAGATCGGACAGGGCGGCTATGGCTACACCTTC. It specifies CASSQIGQGGYGYTF.

V usage is TRBV4-1 and J usage is TRBJ1-2, with 11 bases lining up with TRBD1. The ends lost 2 bases at V and 5 bases at J; junction bases unmatched: 7. The length of the CDR3 is 16 residues. The germline V gene has CDR1 MGHRA and CDR2 YSYEKL. The CDR3 loop reads CASSQPTGQGGYGYTF. CDR3 coding DNA: TGCGCCAGCAGCCAACCCACGGGACAGGGGGGGTATGGCTACACCTTC.

The chain links TRBV3-1 (or the pseudogene TRBV3-2) to TRBJ2-1, with 7 bases fitting TRBD2. The junction had 13 bases not matched to a gene; V was cut back by 4 bases and J by 7 bases. CDR3 length equals 16 residues. Germline CDR1 and CDR2: LGHDT and YNNKEL (reference sequence). The CDR3 nucleotides read TGTGCCAGCAGCCGGCGGAGACTGGGGGGAGGGAATGAGCAGTTCTTC. Its translation: CASSRRRLGGGNEQFF.

The table lists this clone with a count of one. The CDR3 spells CASSLVAGGPSEQYF. In nucleotides, the CDR3 is TGTGCCAGCAGCTTAGTAGCGGGAGGGCCCTCTGAGCAGTACTTC. The V call is TRBV7-8, the J call TRBJ2-7, with 11 bases matching TRBD2. Germline assignment: CDR1 SGHVS and CDR2 FQNEAQ. V lost 1 base and J lost 7; bases outside the gene matches: 6. This CDR3 spans 15 amino acids.

This chain links TRBV5-1 with TRBJ2-7; tentatively, D is TRBD2 (5 bases). V lost 5 bases, J lost 7 bases, and 19 bases lay in between. The CDR3 covers 14 residues. From germline, CDR1 is SGHRS and CDR2 YFSETQ. The CDR3 is CASRQSGVPGEQYF. For the CDR3, the DNA is TGCGCCAGCAGGCAAAGCGGAGTACCCGGGGAGCAGTACTTC. Drawing the rest from reference TRBV5-1 and TRBJ2-7, the complete variable domain is KAGVTQTPRYLIKTRGQQVTLSCSPISGHRSVSWYQQTPGQGLQFLFEYFSETQRNKGNFPGRFSGRQFSNSRSEMNVSTLELGDSALYLCASRQSGVPGEQYFGPGTRLTVT.

This chain links TRBV10-1 with TRBJ2-2, with 11 bases identical to TRBD2. CDR3 length: 19 amino acids. Germline CDR1 WNHNN, CDR2 SYGVQD (reference sequence). J gave up 6 bases and V 0 bases, and 12 bases lay outside the gene matches. CDR3 sequence (DNA): TGCGCCAGCAGTGAGTCGGACTTTGGGACTAGCGGAGGGGCCGGGGAGCTGTTTTTT. Its translation is CASSESDFGTSGGAGELFF.

Points on this clone: Other nucleotide sequences in the sample specify the same CDR3. The V call is TRBV28, the J call TRBJ2-7; D is perhaps TRBD2 (5 bases). The CDR3 is 11 amino acids. Per germline, CDR1 MDHEN and CDR2 SYDVKM. Trimming took off 2 bases at V and 7 bases at J, with 6 bases between the two ends. CDR3 DNA: TGTGCCAGCAGTTTAGGCGGGGAGCAGTACTTC. Amino acids: CASSLGGEQYF.

This chain links TRBV7-3 with TRBJ2-5; 9 bases match TRBD1. CDR1 and CDR2 from the germline V gene are SGHTA and FQGTGA. Trimming at V came to 3 bases and at J to 4 bases, leaving 6 bases not matched to a gene. The CDR3 runs 15 residues. This CDR3 reads CASSFTGTGTETQYF. CDR3 in DNA: TGTGCCAGCAGCTTTACCGGGACAGGGACAGAGACCCAGTACTTC.

This clone was seen a handful of times. This chain's CDR3 is CASSPRGSSGNTIYF. The CDR3 coding sequence is TGTGCCAGCAGCCCGCGGGGGAGCTCTGGAAACACCATATATTTT. The V gene is TRBV7-9, the J gene TRBJ1-3, with D possibly being TRBD1 (5 bases). The CDR3 has 15 amino acids. Per the germline V gene, CDR1 is SEHNR and CDR2 is FQNEAQ (reference sequence). V gave up 5 bases and J gave up 0 bases, with 11 bases separating them.

This chain joins TRBV30 and TRBJ2-2, with a possible D match to TRBD1 (6 bases). The CDR3 runs 14 residues. Trimming cost V 3 bases and J 2 bases, with 10 bases left between them. Germline V CDR1 and CDR2: GTSNPN, SVGIG (reference sequence). DNA for the CDR3: TGTGCCTGGAGACAGGGCCCTAACACCGGGGAGCTGTTTTTT. This codes for CAWRQGPNTGELFF.

The genes are TRBV2 and TRBJ2-1, with a weak D call TRBD1 (8 bases). The germline CDR1 and CDR2 sequences are SNHLY and FYNNEI. The CDR3 has 13 residues. Trimming took 6 bases from V and 5 from J, leaving 11 bases between them. The CDR3 DNA is TGTGCCAGCAGACAGGGGGGGAACAATGAGCAGTTCTTC. Protein sequence: CASRQGGNNEQFF.

The J gene is TRBJ2-3, the V gene TRBV9, with 14 positions matching TRBD2. CDR1 is SGDLS and CDR2 is YYNGEE in the germline V gene. The V and J ends lost 4 bases and 2 bases, in that order; junction bases with no gene match: 3. The CDR3 has 16 amino acids. CDR3 region: CASSWTSGGNTDTQYF. For the CDR3, the DNA is TGTGCCAGCAGCTGGACTAGCGGGGGGAACACAGATACGCAGTATTTT.

The chain has TRBV2 and TRBJ1-2; 7 bases map to TRBD1. With V trimmed by 6 bases and J by 4 bases, 8 bases remained unmatched. Germline-derived CDR1 and CDR2 are SNHLY and FYNNEI. This CDR3 spans 14 amino acids. The CDR3 DNA is TGTGCCAGCAGCGAATCAGGGGGAAGCTATGGCTACACCTTC. Its translation: CASSESGGSYGYTF.